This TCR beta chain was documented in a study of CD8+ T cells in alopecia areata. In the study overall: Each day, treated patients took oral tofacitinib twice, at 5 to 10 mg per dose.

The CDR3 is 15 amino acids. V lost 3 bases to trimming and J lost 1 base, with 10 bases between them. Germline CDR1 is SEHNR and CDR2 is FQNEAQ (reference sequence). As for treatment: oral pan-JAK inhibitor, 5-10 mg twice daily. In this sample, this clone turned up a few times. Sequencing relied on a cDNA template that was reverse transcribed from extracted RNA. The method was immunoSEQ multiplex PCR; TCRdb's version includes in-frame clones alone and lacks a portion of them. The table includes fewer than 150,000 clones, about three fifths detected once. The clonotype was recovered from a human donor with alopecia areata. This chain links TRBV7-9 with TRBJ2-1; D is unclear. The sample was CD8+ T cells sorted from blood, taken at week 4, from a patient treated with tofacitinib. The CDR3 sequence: CASSFRVPSYNEQFF. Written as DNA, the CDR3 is TGTGCCAGCAGCTTTCGGGTTCCTTCCTACAATGAGCAGTTCTTC.